This record looks at one TCR beta chain sequence and its context. The antigen remains undetermined. CDR1 is SGHVS and CDR2 is FQNEAQ in the germline V gene. This CDR3 region has 16 residues. Unmatched junction bases numbered 12, after V lost 7 bases and J lost 3 bases. The data belong to a study of cytomegalovirus exposure and HLA in healthy donors. The PCR was carried out with 60 Vbeta primers and 13 Jbeta primers. TCRdb's copy holds only in-frame clones and misses some; the assay was immunoSEQ multiplex PCR. The table includes some 140,000 clones, roughly 77% detected once. Study-level findings and limits: Rarity held for most TCR sequences, but there were some public TCRs that occurred in many donors. High sensitivity and specificity were reportedly achieved when the classifier diagnosed cytomegalovirus status. The Asian-associated ancestry cluster reportedly had fewer N-insertions than the roughly 670-donor mean in a later analysis. The likely explanation for a cluster of highly shared sequence variants was sequencing artifact.

The J gene is TRBJ2-3, the V gene TRBV7-8; 8 positions match TRBD2. This sequence originates from a man aged 25-40 years in good health and CMV-seropositive. The sequencing input was PBMCs. The CDR3 region is CASTHLGSGSTDTQYF. The DNA of the CDR3 is TGTGCCAGCACTCACCTGGGGAGCGGGAGTACAGATACGCAGTATTTT.